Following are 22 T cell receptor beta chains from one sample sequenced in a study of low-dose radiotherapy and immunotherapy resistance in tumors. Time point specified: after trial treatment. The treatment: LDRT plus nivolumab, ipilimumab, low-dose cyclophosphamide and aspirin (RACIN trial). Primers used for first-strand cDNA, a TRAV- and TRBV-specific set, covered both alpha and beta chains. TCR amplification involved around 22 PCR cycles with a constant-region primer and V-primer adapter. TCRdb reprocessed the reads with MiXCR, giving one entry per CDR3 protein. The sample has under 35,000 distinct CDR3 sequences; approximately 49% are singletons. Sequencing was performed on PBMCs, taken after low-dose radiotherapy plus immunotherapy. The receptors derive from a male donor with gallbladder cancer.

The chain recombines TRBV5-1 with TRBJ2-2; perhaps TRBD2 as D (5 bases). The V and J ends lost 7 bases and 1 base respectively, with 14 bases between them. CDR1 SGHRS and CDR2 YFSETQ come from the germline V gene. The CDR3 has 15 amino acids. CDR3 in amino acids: CASSQVGENTGELFF. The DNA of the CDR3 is TGCGCCAGCTCCCAGGTCGGGGAGAACACCGGGGAGCTGTTTTTT.

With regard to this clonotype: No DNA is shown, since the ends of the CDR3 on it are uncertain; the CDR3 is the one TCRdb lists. CDR3 region: CASSLYQDTGELFFF. V usage is TRBV28 and J usage is TRBJ2-2. Ends included, the CDR3 has 15 residues. Germline assignment: CDR1 MDHEN and CDR2 SYDVKM.

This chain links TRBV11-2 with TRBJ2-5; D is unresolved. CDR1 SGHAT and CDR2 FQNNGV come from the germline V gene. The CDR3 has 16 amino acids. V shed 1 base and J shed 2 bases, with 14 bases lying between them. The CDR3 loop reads CASSLGRFPQQETQYF. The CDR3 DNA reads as TGTGCCAGCAGCTTAGGACGCTTTCCCCAACAAGAGACCCAGTACTTC.

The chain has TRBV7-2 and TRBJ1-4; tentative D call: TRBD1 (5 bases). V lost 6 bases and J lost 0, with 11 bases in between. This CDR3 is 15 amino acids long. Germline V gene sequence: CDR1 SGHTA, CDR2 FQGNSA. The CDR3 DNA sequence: TGTGCCAGCAGAGCCGACAGATCAACTAATGAAAAACTGTTTTTT. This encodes CASRADRSTNEKLFF. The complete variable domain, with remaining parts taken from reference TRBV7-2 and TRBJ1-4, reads GAGVSQSPSNKVTEKGKDVELRCDPISGHTALYWYRQSLGQGLEFLIYFQGNSAPDKSGLPSDRFSAERTGGSVSTLTIQRTQQEDSAVYLCASRADRSTNEKLFFGSGTQLSVL.

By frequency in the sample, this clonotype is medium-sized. CDR3 nucleotides: TGTGCCAGCAGCTCCTCAAGTACTTCCACAGATACGCAGTATTTT. It codes for CASSSSSTSTDTQYF. The rearrangement uses TRBV5-4 and TRBJ2-3; no firm D call. Trimming removed 3 bases from V and 2 bases from J, with 13 bases in between. This CDR3 is 15 amino acids long. Germline values: CDR1 SGHNT, CDR2 YYREEE (reference sequence).

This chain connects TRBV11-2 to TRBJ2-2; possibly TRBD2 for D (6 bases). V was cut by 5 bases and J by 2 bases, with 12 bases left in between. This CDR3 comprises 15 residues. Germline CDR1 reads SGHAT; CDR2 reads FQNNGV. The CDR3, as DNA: TGTGCCAGCAGCGTACTCGGGGGTAACACCGGGGAGCTGTTTTTT. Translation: CASSVLGGNTGELFF.

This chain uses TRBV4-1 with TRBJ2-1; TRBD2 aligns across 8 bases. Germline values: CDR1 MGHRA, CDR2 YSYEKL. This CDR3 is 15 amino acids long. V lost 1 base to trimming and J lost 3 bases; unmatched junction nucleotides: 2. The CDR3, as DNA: TGCGCCAGCAGCCAAGGGACTAGCTACTACAATGAGCAGTTCTTC. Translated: CASSQGTSYYNEQFF.

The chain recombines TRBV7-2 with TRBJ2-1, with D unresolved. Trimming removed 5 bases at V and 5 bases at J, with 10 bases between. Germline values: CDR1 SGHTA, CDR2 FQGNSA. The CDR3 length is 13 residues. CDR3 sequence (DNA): TGTGCCAGCAGCACCCGACGGAACAATGAGCAGTTCTTC. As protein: CASSTRRNNEQFF.

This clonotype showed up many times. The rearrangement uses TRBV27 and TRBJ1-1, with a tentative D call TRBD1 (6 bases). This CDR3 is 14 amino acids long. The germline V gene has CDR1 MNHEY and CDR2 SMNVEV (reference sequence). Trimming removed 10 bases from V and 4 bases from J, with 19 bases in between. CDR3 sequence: CATRRAGEATEAFF. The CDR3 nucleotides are TGTGCCACCCGGCGTGCAGGGGAGGCCACTGAAGCTTTCTTT.

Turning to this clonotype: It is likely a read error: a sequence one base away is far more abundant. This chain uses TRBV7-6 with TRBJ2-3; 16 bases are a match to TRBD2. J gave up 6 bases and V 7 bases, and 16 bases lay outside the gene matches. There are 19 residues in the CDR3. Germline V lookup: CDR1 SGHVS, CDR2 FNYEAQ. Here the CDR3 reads CASIHIKGTSGRGMDTQYF. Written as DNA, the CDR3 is TGTGCCAGCATCCACATCAAGGGGACTAGCGGGAGGGGGATGGATACGCAGTATTTT.

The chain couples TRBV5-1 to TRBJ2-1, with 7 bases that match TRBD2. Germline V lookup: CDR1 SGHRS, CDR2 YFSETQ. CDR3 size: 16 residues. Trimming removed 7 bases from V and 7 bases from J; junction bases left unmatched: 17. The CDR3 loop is CASAPRPGTTGNEQFF. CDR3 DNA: TGCGCCAGCGCCCCGAGGCCCGGGACTACTGGGAATGAGCAGTTCTTC.

CDR3 sequence: CAISQRESSYEQYF. The CDR3 DNA follows: TGTGCCATCAGCCAGCGGGAGAGCTCCTACGAGCAGTACTTC. The rearrangement joins TRBV10-3 to TRBJ2-7; 8 bases line up with TRBD2. The CDR3 covers 14 residues. CDR1 is ENHRY, CDR2 SYGVKD, per germline. With 6 bases clipped from V and 0 bases from J, the junction kept 4 bases outside the gene matches.

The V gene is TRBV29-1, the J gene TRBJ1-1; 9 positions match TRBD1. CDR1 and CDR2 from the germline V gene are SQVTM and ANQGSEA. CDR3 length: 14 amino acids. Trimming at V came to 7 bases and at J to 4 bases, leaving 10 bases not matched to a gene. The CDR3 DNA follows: TGCAGCGCTTACAGGGGGCTTAGTGGCACTGAAGCTTTCTTT. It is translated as CSAYRGLSGTEAFF.

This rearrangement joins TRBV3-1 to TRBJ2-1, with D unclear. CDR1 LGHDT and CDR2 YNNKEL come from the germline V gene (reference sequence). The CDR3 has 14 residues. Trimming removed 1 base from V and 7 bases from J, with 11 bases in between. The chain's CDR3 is CASSQGYWGNEQFF. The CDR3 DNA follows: TGTGCCAGCAGCCAAGGGTACTGGGGAAATGAGCAGTTCTTC.

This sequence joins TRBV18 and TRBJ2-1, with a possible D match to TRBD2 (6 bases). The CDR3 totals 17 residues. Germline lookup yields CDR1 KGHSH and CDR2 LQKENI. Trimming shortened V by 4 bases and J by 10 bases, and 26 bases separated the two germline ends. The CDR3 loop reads CASSLLHGTATKGEQFF. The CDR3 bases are TGTGCCAGCTCACTGCTCCATGGGACTGCCACGAAGGGGGAGCAGTTCTTC.

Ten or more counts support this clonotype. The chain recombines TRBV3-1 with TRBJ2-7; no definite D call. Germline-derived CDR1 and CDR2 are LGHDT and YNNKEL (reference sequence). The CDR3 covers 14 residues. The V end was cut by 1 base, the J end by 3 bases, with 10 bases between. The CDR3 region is CASSQVIGVYEQYF. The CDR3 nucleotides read TGTGCCAGCAGCCAAGTTATCGGAGTCTACGAGCAGTACTTC.

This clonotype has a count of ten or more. The CDR3 sequence: CASSLTPLFPSGGSERNEQFF. The CDR3 coding sequence is TGTGCCAGCAGCTTAACCCCCCTTTTTCCGAGCGGGGGCTCGGAGCGCAATGAGCAGTTCTTC. This chain joins TRBV7-3 and TRBJ2-1, with 8 bases matching TRBD2. Unmatched junction bases numbered 22, after V lost 0 bases and J lost 6 bases. The CDR3 has 21 amino acids. In germline, CDR1 is SGHTA, CDR2 FQGTGA.

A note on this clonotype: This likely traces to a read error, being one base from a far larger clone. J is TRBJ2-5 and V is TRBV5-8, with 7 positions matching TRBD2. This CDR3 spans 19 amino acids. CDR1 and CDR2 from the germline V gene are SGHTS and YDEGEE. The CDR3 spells CVSSLVREVTSPPMETQYF. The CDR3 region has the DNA TGTGTCAGCAGCTTAGTTCGTGAGGTGACTAGCCCCCCGATGGAGACCCAGTACTTC.

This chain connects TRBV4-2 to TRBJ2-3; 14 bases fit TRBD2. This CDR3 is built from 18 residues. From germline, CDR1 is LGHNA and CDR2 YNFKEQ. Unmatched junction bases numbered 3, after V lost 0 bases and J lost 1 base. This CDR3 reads CASSQEGLAGVGTDTQYF. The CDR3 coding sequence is TGTGCCAGCAGCCAAGAGGGACTAGCGGGAGTCGGCACAGATACGCAGTATTTT.

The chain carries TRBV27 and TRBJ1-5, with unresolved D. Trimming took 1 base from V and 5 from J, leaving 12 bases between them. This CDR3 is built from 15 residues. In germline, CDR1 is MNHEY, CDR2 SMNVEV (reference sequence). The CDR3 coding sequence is TGTGCCAGCAGTTTATTGTTTGGCCCCTATCAGCCCCAGCATTTT. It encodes CASSLLFGPYQPQHF.

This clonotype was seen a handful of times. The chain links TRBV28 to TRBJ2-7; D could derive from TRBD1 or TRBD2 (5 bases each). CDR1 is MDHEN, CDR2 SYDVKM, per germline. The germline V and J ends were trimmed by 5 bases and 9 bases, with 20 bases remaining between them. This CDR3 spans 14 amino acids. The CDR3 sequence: CASSPGPPSLGQYF. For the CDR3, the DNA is TGTGCCAGCAGTCCGGGACCTCCCTCTCTCGGGCAGTACTTC.

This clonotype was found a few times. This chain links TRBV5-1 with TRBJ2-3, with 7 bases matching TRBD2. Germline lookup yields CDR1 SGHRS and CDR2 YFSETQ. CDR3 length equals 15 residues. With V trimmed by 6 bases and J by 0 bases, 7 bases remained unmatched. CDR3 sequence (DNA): TGCGCCAGCACCGTGGGGGGGATTAGCACAGATACGCAGTATTTT. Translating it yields CASTVGGISTDTQYF.